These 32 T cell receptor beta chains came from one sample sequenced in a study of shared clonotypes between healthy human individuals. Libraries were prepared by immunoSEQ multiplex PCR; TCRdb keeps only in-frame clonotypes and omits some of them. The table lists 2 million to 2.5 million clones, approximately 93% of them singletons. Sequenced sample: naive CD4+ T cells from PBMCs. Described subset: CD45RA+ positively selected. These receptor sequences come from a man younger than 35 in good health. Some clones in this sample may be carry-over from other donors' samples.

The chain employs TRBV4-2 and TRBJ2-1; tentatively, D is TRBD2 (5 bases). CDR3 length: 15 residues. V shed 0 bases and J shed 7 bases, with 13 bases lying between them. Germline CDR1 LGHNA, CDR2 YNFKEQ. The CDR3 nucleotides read TGTGCCAGCAGCCAAGAGTCCCGGGATGGGAATGAGCAGTTCTTC. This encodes CASSQESRDGNEQFF.

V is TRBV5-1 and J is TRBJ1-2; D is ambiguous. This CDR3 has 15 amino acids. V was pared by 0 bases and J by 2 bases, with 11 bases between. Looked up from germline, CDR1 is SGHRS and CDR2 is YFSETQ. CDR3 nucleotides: TGCGCCAGCAGCTTGGGGCAGTGGGGAAACTATGGCTACACCTTC. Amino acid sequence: CASSLGQWGNYGYTF.

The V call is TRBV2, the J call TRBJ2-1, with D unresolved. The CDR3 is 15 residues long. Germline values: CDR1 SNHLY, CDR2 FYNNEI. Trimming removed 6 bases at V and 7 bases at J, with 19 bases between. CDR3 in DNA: TGTGCCAGCAGCAACGTCCGGGCCCCTGGGAATGAGCAGTTCTTC. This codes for CASSNVRAPGNEQFF.

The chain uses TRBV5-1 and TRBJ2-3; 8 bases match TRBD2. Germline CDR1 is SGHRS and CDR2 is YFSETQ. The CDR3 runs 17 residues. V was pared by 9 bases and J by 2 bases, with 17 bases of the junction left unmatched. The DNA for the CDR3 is TGCGCCACCCAGCCAATTCCGGGACTAGAGACCACAGATACGCAGTATTTT. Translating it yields CATQPIPGLETTDTQYF.

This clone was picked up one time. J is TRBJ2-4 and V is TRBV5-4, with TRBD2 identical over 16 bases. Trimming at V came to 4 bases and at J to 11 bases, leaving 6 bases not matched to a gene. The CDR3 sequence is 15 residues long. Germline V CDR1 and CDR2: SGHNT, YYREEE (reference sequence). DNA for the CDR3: TGTGCCAGCAGCCCATCCGGGACTAGCGGGAGGGTTCAGTACTTC. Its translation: CASSPSGTSGRVQYF.

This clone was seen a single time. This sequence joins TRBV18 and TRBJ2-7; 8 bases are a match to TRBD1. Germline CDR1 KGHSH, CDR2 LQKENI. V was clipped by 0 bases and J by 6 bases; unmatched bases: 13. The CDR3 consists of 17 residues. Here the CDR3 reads CASSPPNSGGDPSEQYF. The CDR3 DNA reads TGTGCCAGCTCACCACCGAACTCAGGGGGCGATCCAAGCGAGCAGTACTTC.

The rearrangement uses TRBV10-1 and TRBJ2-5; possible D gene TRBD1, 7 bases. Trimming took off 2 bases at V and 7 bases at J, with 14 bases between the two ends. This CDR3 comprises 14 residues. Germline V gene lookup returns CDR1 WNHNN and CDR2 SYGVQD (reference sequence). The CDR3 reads CASSEVRQGGTQYF. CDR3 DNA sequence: TGCGCCAGCAGTGAGGTTCGGCAGGGGGGGACCCAGTACTTC.

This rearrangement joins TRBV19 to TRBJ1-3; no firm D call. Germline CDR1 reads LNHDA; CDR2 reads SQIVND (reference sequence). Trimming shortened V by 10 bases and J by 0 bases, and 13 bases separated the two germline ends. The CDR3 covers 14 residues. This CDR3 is CATKDGRSGNTIYF. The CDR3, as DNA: TGTGCCACCAAGGACGGTCGCTCTGGAAACACCATATATTTT.

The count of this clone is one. CDR3: CASSVPFRTGSNQPQHF. The CDR3 DNA reads TGTGCCAGCAGTGTCCCTTTTCGGACAGGGAGCAATCAGCCCCAGCATTTT. This sequence joins TRBV6-1 and TRBJ1-5, with 8 positions matching TRBD1. The CDR3 runs to 17 residues. The junction had 9 bases not matched to a gene; V was cut back by 4 bases and J by 1 base. Germline CDR1 is MNHNS and CDR2 is SASEGT.

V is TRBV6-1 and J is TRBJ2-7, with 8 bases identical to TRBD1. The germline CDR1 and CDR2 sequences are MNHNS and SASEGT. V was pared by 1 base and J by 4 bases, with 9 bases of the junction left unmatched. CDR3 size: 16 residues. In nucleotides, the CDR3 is TGTGCCAGCAGTGAAGAAAGGACAGGGCTCTTTTACGAGCAGTACTTC. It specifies CASSEERTGLFYEQYF.

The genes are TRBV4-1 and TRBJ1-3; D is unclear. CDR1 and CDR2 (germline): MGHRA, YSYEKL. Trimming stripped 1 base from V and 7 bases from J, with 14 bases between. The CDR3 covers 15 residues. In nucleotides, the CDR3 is TGCGCCAGCAGCCAAGCGGAGGCGCCGGGGAACACCATATATTTT. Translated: CASSQAEAPGNTIYF.

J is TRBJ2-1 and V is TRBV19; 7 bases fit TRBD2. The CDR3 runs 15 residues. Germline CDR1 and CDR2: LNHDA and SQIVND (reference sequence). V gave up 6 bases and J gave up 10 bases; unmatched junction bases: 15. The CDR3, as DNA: TGTGCCAGTAGCTCTAAAGCGGCGGGGGAATGGGAGCAGTTCTTC. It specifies CASSSKAAGEWEQFF.

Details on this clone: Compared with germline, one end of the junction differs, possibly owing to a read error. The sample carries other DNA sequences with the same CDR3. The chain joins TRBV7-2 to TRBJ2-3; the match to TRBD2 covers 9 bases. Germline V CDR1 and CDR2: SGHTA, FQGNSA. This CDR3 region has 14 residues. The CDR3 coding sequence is TGTGCCAGCAGCCTAGCGGGGCTCACAGATACGCAGTATTTT. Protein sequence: CASSLAGLTDTQYF.

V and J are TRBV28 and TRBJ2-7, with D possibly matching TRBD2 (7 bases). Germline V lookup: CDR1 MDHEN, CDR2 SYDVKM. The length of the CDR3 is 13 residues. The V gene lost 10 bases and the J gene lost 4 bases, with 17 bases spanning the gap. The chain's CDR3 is CAINGGGSYEQYF. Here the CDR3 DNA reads TGTGCCATCAATGGGGGGGGCTCGTACGAGCAGTACTTC. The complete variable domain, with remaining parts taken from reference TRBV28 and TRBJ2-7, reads DVKVTQSSRYLVKRTGEKVFLECVQDMDHENMFWYRQDPGLGLRLIYFSYDVKMKEKGDIPEGYSVSREKKERFSLILESASTNQTSMYLCAINGGGSYEQYFGPGTRLTVT.

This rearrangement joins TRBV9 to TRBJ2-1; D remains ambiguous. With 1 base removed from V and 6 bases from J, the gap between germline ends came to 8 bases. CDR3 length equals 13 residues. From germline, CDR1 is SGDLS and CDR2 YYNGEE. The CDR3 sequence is CASSVLEFNEQFF. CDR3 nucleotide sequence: TGTGCCAGCAGCGTACTCGAATTCAATGAGCAGTTCTTC.

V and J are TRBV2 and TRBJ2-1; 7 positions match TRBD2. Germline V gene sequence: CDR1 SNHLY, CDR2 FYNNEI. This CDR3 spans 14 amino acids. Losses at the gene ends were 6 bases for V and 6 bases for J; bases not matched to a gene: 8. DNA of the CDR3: TGTGCCAGCAGAGAGAGCGGGGCGGGCAATGAGCAGTTCTTC. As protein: CASRESGAGNEQFF.

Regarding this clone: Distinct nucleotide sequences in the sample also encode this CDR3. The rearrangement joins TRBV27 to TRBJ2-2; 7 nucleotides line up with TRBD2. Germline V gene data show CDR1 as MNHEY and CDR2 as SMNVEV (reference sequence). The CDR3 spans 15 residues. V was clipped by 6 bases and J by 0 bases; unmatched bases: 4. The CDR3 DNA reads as TGTGCCAGCAGGCTCGCGGGAGCGAACACCGGGGAGCTGTTTTTT. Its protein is CASRLAGANTGELFF.

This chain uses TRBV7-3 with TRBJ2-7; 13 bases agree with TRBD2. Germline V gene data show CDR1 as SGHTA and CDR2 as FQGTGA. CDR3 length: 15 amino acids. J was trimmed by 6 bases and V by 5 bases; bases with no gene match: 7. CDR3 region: CASSILAGGPSEQYF. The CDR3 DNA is TGTGCCAGCAGCATACTAGCGGGAGGGCCGTCCGAGCAGTACTTC.

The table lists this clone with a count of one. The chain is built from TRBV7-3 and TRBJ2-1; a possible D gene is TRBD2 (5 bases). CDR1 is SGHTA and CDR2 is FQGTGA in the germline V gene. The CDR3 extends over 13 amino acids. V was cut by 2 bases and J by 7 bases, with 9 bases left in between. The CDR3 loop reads CASSLRRRNEQFF. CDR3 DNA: TGTGCCAGCAGCTTACGCAGGAGGAATGAGCAGTTCTTC.

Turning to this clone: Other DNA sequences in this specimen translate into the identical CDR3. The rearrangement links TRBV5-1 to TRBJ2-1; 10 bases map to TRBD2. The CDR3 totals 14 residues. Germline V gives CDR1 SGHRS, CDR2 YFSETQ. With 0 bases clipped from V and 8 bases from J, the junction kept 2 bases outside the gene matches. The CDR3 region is CASSLGLAGDEQFF. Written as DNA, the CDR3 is TGCGCCAGCAGCTTGGGCCTAGCGGGAGATGAGCAGTTCTTC.

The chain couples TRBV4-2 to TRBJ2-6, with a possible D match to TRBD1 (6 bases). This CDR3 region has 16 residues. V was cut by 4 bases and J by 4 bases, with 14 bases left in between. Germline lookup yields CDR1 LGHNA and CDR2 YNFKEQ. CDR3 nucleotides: TGTGCCAGCAGCCCCCTCCTTGGGACAGGGGCCAACGTCCTGACTTTC. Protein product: CASSPLLGTGANVLTF.

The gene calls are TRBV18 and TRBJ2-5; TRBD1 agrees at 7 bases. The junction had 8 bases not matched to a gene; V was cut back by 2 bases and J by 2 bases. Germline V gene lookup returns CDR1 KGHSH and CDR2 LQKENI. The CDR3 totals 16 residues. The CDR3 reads CASSPNPYRGQETQYF. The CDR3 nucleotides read TGTGCCAGCTCACCAAACCCATACAGGGGACAAGAGACCCAGTACTTC.

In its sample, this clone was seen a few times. The CDR3 nucleotides are TGTGCCAGCAGCTTGGACGCAGGCTCCTACAATGAGCAGTTCTTC. Residues: CASSLDAGSYNEQFF. The chain employs TRBV11-2 and TRBJ2-1; D unresolved. There are 15 residues in the CDR3. Germline values: CDR1 SGHAT, CDR2 FQNNGV. The V and J ends lost 3 bases and 0 bases respectively, with 9 bases between them.

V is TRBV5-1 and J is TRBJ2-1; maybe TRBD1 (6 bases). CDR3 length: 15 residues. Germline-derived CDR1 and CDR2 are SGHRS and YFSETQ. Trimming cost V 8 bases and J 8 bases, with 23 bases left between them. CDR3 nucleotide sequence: TGCGCCAGTCAGTGGGGGCTGGCTTTCGCCGATGAGCAGTTCTTC. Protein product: CASQWGLAFADEQFF.

CDR3 sequence: CASSIGDRDHEQYF. The CDR3, as DNA: TGTGCCAGTAGTATAGGTGACAGGGACCACGAGCAGTACTTC. The V call is TRBV19, the J call TRBJ2-7; 7 nucleotides agree with TRBD1. Germline CDR1 and CDR2: LNHDA and SQIVND (reference sequence). V dropped 1 base and J dropped 5; count of bases not matched to a gene: 5. This CDR3 comprises 14 residues.

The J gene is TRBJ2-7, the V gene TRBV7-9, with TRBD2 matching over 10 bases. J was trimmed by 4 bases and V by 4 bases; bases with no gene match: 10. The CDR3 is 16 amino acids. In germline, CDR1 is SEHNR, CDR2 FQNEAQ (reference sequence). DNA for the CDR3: TGTGCCAGCAGCTCGCGTCTAGCGGGAGACGGGTACGAGCAGTACTTC. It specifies CASSSRLAGDGYEQYF.

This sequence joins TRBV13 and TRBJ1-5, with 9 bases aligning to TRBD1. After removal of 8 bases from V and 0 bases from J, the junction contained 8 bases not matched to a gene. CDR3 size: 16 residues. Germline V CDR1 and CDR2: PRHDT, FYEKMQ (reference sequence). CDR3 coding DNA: TGTGCCAGCGCTAGGGACAGGGACCATAGCAATCAGCCCCAGCATTTT. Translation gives CASARDRDHSNQPQHF.

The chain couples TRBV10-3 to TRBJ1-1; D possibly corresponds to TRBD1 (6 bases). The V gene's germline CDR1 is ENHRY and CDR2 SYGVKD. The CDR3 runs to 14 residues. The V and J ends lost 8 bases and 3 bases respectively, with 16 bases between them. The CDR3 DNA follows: TGTGCCATCCGCCGGGGGGGGCTAGACACTGAAGCTTTCTTT. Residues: CAIRRGGLDTEAFF.

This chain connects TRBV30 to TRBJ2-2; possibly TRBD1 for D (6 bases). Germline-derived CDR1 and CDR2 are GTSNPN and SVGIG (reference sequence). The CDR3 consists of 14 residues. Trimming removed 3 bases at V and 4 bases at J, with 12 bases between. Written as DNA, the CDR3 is TGTGCCTGGAGGGAAACAGGGTCCACCGGGGAGCTGTTTTTT. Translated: CAWRETGSTGELFF.

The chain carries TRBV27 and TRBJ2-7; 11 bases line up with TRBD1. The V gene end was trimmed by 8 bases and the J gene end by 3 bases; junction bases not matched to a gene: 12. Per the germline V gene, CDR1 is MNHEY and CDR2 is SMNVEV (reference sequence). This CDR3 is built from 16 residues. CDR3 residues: CASRMDRTGGYYEQYF. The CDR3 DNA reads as TGTGCCAGCCGTATGGATCGGACAGGGGGCTACTACGAGCAGTACTTC.

This CDR3 is CASSFLHEQYF. The CDR3 nucleotides read TGTGCCAGTAGTTTTCTCCACGAGCAGTACTTC. The chain has TRBV19 and TRBJ2-7, with D hard to call. Trimming removed 5 bases from V and 5 bases from J, with 7 bases in between. The CDR3 covers 11 residues. Looked up from germline, CDR1 is LNHDA and CDR2 is SQIVND (reference sequence).

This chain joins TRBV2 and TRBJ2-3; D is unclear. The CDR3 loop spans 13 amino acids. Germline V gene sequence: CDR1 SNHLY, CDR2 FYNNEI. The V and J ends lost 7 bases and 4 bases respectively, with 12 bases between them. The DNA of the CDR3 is TGTGCCAGCAACGTTGCTTACGCAGATACGCAGTATTTT. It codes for CASNVAYADTQYF.